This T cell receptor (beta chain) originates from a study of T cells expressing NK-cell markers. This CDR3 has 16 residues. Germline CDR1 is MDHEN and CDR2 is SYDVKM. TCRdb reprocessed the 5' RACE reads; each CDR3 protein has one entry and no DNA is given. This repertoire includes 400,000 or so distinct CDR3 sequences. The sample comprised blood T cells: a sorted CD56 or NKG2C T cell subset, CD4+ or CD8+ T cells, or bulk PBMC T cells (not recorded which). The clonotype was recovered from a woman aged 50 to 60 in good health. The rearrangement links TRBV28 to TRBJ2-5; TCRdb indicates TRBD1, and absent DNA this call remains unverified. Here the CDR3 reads CASSRGDPTGKETQYF.